A selection of T cell receptor beta chains follows, all from one sample in a study of CD8 T cells in ankylosing spondylitis. MiXCR was run by TCRdb on the 5' RACE reads, yielding one entry per CDR3 protein. The sample carries 210,000 or so distinct CDR3 sequences, approximately 7.6% recorded once. Sequenced sample: blood, either unsorted or a sorted T cell fraction (not recorded which). These receptors all come from a female donor with ankylosing spondylitis or in good health (not recorded which). The CDR3 runs from the conserved cysteine through the conserved F or W. The D gene is left open where the match is weak. Expanded clones are given a class, and other clones once, few, many or no size at all.

d_call clone_size cdr3_length j_call v_call cdr3_nt cdr3_aa
- many 13 TRBJ1-1 TRBV5-1 TGCGCCAGCAGCTTACCCGGAAGCACTGAAGCTTTCTTT CASSLPGSTEAFF
TRBD1 many 15 TRBJ2-5 TRBV5-1 TGCGCCAGCAGCCCGGACAGGGTAGGAGGAGAGACCCAGTACTTC CASSPDRVGGETQYF
- many 15 TRBJ1-1 TRBV7-9 TGTGCCAGCAGCTTAGATAGGCCCGCGAACACTGAAGCTTTCTTT CASSLDRPANTEAFF
- many 17 TRBJ2-7 TRBV12-2 TGTGCAAGTCGCCGACCCCCTCTGAAGTCAGGGTCCTACGAGCAGTACTTC CASRRPPLKSGSYEQYF
- many 15 TRBJ2-7 TRBV28 TGTGCCAGCAGTCCTGGTGGTACTACGAGTTACGAGCAGTACTTC CASSPGGTTSYEQYF
TRBD2 many 16 TRBJ2-7 TRBV20-1 TGCAGTGCTAGAGGAACTCTAGCGGAAGACTCCTACGAGCAGTACTTC CSARGTLAEDSYEQYF
- many 14 TRBJ1-5 TRBV12-3/TRBV12-4 TGTGCCAGCAGTTTGGGTCACGGGGAGCAGCCCCAGCATTTT CASSLGHGEQPQHF
- many 14 TRBJ2-7 TRBV12-3/TRBV12-4 TGTGCCAGCAGTCTTACAGGACTCTCCTACGAGCAGTACTTC CASSLTGLSYEQYF
TRBD2 many 16 TRBJ2-1 TRBV12-3/TRBV12-4 TGTGCCAGCAGTACCCTTGGGACTAGTACTTACAATGAGCAGTTCTTC CASSTLGTSTYNEQFF
- - 13 TRBJ2-5 TRBV11-2 TGTGCCAGCGGTAGCCTTGTCCAAGAGACCCAGTACTTC CASGSLVQETQYF
- many 16 TRBJ1-5 TRBV20-1 TGCAGTGCTCCCTGGGGCAGGGAGGACGGTAGGCAGCCCCAGCATTTT CSAPWGREDGRQPQHF
- many 15 TRBJ2-1 TRBV7-2 TGTGCCAGCAGCTCCCGGGACTTCTCCTACAATGAGCAGTTCTTC CASSSRDFSYNEQFF
TRBD1 - 16 TRBJ2-3 TRBV7-2 TGTACCAGCAGCCCTGTTGGACAGGGACGCACAGATACGCAGTATTTT CTSSPVGQGRTDTQYF
TRBD2 few 19 TRBJ2-1 TRBV7-8 TGTGCCAGCAGCTTCGGACTAGCGGGAGGGCCAAACTCCTACAATGAGCAGTTCTTC CASSFGLAGGPNSYNEQFF
- many 17 TRBJ2-2 TRBV9 TGTGCCAGCAGCGTCTCCGGGAGACAGTTTATTACCGGGGAGCTGTTTTTT CASSVSGRQFITGELFF
TRBD2 few 16 TRBJ2-1 TRBV7-9 TGTGCCAGCAGCTTGGGCCTAGCGGTTCTCGAGAATGAGCAGTTCTTC CASSLGLAVLENEQFF
TRBD2 many 15 TRBJ2-2 TRBV20-1 TGCAGTGCGAGGACTAGCGGGGCGAACACCGGGGAGCTGTTTTTT CSARTSGANTGELFF
TRBD1 many 14 TRBJ2-5 TRBV18 TGTGCCAGCTCACCACCGGGACAGTGGGAGACCCAGTACTTC CASSPPGQWETQYF
- - 13 TRBJ2-2 TRBV7-2 TGTGCCAGCAGCTCAGTAGGATTCGGGGAGCTGTTTTTT CASSSVGFGELFF
TRBD2 many 13 TRBJ2-1 TRBV7-3 TGTGCCAGCAGCTTGGGGGGGGGAGGTGAGCAGTTCTTC CASSLGGGGEQFF
- many 16 TRBJ2-2 TRBV5-1 TGCGCCAGCACCCCCCGCAGCGGAGGGCCCGGAGGGGAGCTGTTTTTT CASTPRSGGPGGELFF
- many 15 TRBJ2-3 TRBV20-1 TGCAGTGCATCTCTACCGCTCGGGGGAACAGATACGCAGTATTTT CSASLPLGGTDTQYF